Below are 27 T cell receptor beta chains sequenced from a single sample in a study of control samples from healthy donors and cancer patients. Data came from immunoSEQ multiplex PCR; TCRdb stores just in-frame clones and leaves some out. The sample consists of some 200,000 clones, 85% to 95% of them appearing once. The sequenced sample was blood. The receptors stem from a man between 18 and 29 years old in good health.

V is TRBV2 and J is TRBJ1-1, with 7 bases aligning to TRBD1. From germline, CDR1 is SNHLY and CDR2 FYNNEI. This CDR3 region has 18 residues. Unmatched junction bases numbered 21, after V lost 8 bases and J lost 3 bases. The CDR3 coding sequence is TGTGCCAGCCTATTCGAATATTATACCACAGGGGTGGACACTGAAGCTTTCTTT. The encoded protein is CASLFEYYTTGVDTEAFF.

This rearrangement joins TRBV24-1 to TRBJ1-2; D is perhaps TRBD1 (5 bases). The germline gives CDR1 KGHDR, CDR2 SFDVKD. Trimming took 3 bases from V and 7 from J, leaving 20 bases between them. This CDR3 is built from 16 residues. CDR3 amino acids: CATSDTRQLKVSGYTF. The CDR3 coding sequence is TGTGCCACCAGTGATACCAGACAGTTGAAAGTTTCTGGCTACACCTTC.

The chain links TRBV3-1 (or the pseudogene TRBV3-2) to TRBJ2-1, with no clear D. The CDR3 length is 17 residues. Germline V gives CDR1 LGHDT, CDR2 YNNKEL (reference sequence). V was cut by 4 bases and J by 2 bases, with 18 bases left in between. The CDR3 reads CASSRPSSPDPYNEQFF. Here the CDR3 DNA reads TGTGCCAGCAGCCGACCATCGTCCCCTGACCCCTACAATGAGCAGTTCTTC.

The V call is TRBV11-1, the J call TRBJ1-1; TRBD1 matches 9 bases. V shed 6 bases, J shed 6 bases, and the junction held 11 bases outside the gene matches. Germline values: CDR1 SGHAT, CDR2 FQDESV (reference sequence). CDR3 length: 15 residues. The CDR3 is CASREGRDRESEAFF. CDR3 DNA sequence: TGTGCCAGCAGAGAGGGCCGGGACAGGGAATCTGAAGCTTTCTTT.

This chain joins TRBV10-3 and TRBJ1-2; no firm D call. V was shortened by 6 bases and J by 0 bases, with 11 bases between the two germline ends. Germline loops: CDR1 ENHRY, CDR2 SYGVKD. The CDR3 sequence is 14 residues long. The CDR3 is CAIRDAETNYGYTF. As DNA, the CDR3 is TGTGCCATCAGGGATGCGGAGACTAACTATGGCTACACCTTC.

The J gene is TRBJ1-1, the V gene TRBV14; 9 bases match TRBD1. The trim removed 0 bases at V and 3 bases at J, leaving 5 bases unmatched. This CDR3 contains 16 residues. From germline, CDR1 is SGHDN and CDR2 FVKESK. CDR3 amino acids: CASSQDGTGIYTEAFF. The CDR3 bases are TGTGCCAGCAGCCAAGATGGGACAGGGATTTACACTGAAGCTTTCTTT.

The V gene is TRBV19, the J gene TRBJ1-4; D is unresolved. V was trimmed by 4 bases and J by 5 bases, leaving 5 bases between them. The CDR3 spans 12 residues. Germline V gene data show CDR1 as LNHDA and CDR2 as SQIVND (reference sequence). The CDR3 here is CASSTRNEKLFF. The DNA for the CDR3 is TGTGCCAGTAGTACCAGAAATGAAAAACTGTTTTTT.

The chain has TRBV5-1 and TRBJ2-1, with TRBD2 matching over 8 bases. The CDR3 consists of 15 residues. V lost 6 bases and J lost 1; bases outside the gene matches: 6. Germline CDR1 and CDR2: SGHRS and YFSETQ. CDR3 in amino acids: CASNPREGSYNEQFF. The CDR3 DNA reads TGCGCCAGCAACCCCCGGGAGGGTTCCTACAATGAGCAGTTCTTC.

The gene calls are TRBV7-9 and TRBJ1-1, with 7 bases fitting TRBD1. The CDR3 has 15 residues. Trimming removed 4 bases from V and 6 bases from J; junction bases left unmatched: 11. Germline CDR1 reads SEHNR; CDR2 reads FQNEAQ (reference sequence). The CDR3 DNA reads TGTGCCAGCAGCTCGGGCATGACAGGGAGGCCTGAAGCTTTCTTT. Protein product: CASSSGMTGRPEAFF.

The chain combines TRBV18 with TRBJ2-3, with D hard to call. From germline, CDR1 is KGHSH and CDR2 LQKENI. Between the trimmed V and J ends, which lost 0 bases and 2 bases, there was a span of 9 bases. This CDR3 has 15 residues. In DNA form, the CDR3 reads TGTGCCAGCTCACCACCGTCTCTTGACACAGATACGCAGTATTTT. Encoded protein: CASSPPSLDTDTQYF.

The V call is TRBV10-2, the J call TRBJ1-2, with D perhaps TRBD1 (5 bases). The CDR3 sequence is 16 residues long. Germline-derived CDR1 and CDR2 are WSHSY and SAAADI. Trimming took 0 bases from V and 5 from J, leaving 16 bases between them. The CDR3 loop is CASSESARDGYYGYTF. CDR3 bases: TGCGCCAGCAGTGAGTCTGCGCGGGACGGATATTATGGCTACACCTTC.

The CDR3 DNA follows: TGTGCCAGCAACCTAGGAGGGGGCACTGAAGCTTTCTTT. The encoded protein is CASNLGGGTEAFF. The chain uses TRBV6-6 and TRBJ1-1; D possibly corresponds to TRBD1 (6 bases). CDR3 length: 13 amino acids. Per the germline V gene, CDR1 is MNHNY and CDR2 is SVGAGI (reference sequence). Trimming shortened V by 7 bases and J by 4 bases, and 13 bases separated the two germline ends.

V and J are TRBV19 and TRBJ1-2; D call uncertain. Trimming took off 3 bases at V and 1 base at J, with 9 bases between the two ends. The germline V gene has CDR1 LNHDA and CDR2 SQIVND (reference sequence). This CDR3 has 14 residues. The CDR3 here is CASSIGTLNYGYTF. The CDR3 DNA is TGTGCCAGTAGTATTGGTACCCTTAACTATGGCTACACCTTC.

The count of this clone is one. The CDR3 reads CASSPGHWNTGELFF. The CDR3, as DNA: TGCGCCAGCAGCCCGGGACACTGGAACACCGGGGAGCTGTTTTTT. V and J are TRBV4-1 and TRBJ2-2; a possible D gene is TRBD1 (6 bases). Germline V gene lookup returns CDR1 MGHRA and CDR2 YSYEKL. This CDR3 region has 15 residues. Trimming stripped 4 bases from V and 1 base from J, with 10 bases between.

The CDR3 reads CASSYKQGDTEAFF. CDR3 nucleotide sequence: TGTGCCAGCAGCTACAAACAGGGTGACACTGAAGCTTTCTTT. The chain combines TRBV7-8 with TRBJ1-1; a weak D match, TRBD1 (6 bases). Germline lookup yields CDR1 SGHVS and CDR2 FQNEAQ. The V gene lost 4 bases and the J gene lost 3 bases, with 12 bases spanning the gap. The CDR3 runs 14 residues.

This chain joins TRBV3-1 (or the pseudogene TRBV3-2) and TRBJ2-7; D possibly corresponds to TRBD2 (5 bases). Germline loops: CDR1 LGHDT, CDR2 YNNKEL (reference sequence). Trimming took 2 bases from V and 2 from J, leaving 10 bases between them. The CDR3 spans 14 residues. The CDR3 region is CASSQQDGTYEQYF. Written as DNA, the CDR3 is TGTGCCAGCAGCCAACAGGACGGGACCTACGAGCAGTACTTC.

CDR3 region: CASSQGGNTIYF. The CDR3 DNA sequence: TGTGCCAGCAGCCAGGGGGGAAACACCATATATTTT. The V gene is TRBV3-1 (or the pseudogene TRBV3-2), the J gene TRBJ1-3; D remains unclear. Looked up from germline, CDR1 is LGHDT and CDR2 is YNNKEL (reference sequence). V lost 3 bases, J lost 4 bases, and 4 bases lay in between. The CDR3 spans 12 residues.

The V gene is TRBV19, the J gene TRBJ1-3; TRBD1 is a possible D gene (5 bases). This CDR3 is 15 amino acids long. The germline CDR1 and CDR2 sequences are LNHDA and SQIVND (reference sequence). V lost 6 bases, J lost 2 bases, and 14 bases lay in between. CDR3 nucleotides: TGTGCCAGTAGGACAGACAGAGTGCCTGGAAACACCATATATTTT. Protein: CASRTDRVPGNTIYF.

This chain connects TRBV7-9 to TRBJ1-6; possible D gene TRBD1, 5 bases. There are 15 residues in the CDR3. V was pared by 1 base and J by 11 bases, with 15 bases between. CDR1 SEHNR and CDR2 FQNEAQ come from the germline V gene (reference sequence). The CDR3 DNA is TGTGCCAGCAGCTTAGTGGAGGGGCCGGGGACACCCCTCCACTTT. Translating it yields CASSLVEGPGTPLHF.

This clone was counted a single time. V is TRBV19 and J is TRBJ2-6; possible D gene TRBD2, 5 bases. V was clipped by 3 bases and J by 4 bases, with 10 bases between them. The CDR3 sequence is 15 residues long. The V gene's germline CDR1 is LNHDA and CDR2 SQIVND (reference sequence). CDR3 loop: CASSMTGLGANVLTF. The CDR3 coding sequence is TGTGCCAGTAGTATGACGGGGTTAGGGGCCAACGTCCTGACTTTC.

The rearrangement links TRBV19 to TRBJ2-7; D gene unclear. V was trimmed by 3 bases and J by 0 bases, leaving 9 bases between them. Germline V gene lookup returns CDR1 LNHDA and CDR2 SQIVND (reference sequence). The CDR3 extends over 14 amino acids. The CDR3 DNA follows: TGTGCCAGTAGTATTGGGGATTACTCCTACGAGCAGTACTTC. Translated: CASSIGDYSYEQYF.

This clone has only one observation. The genes are TRBV30 and TRBJ2-5, with D maybe TRBD2 (6 bases). The ends were cut back, 0 bases at V and 5 bases at J, with 10 bases in the middle. CDR1 and CDR2 (germline): GTSNPN, SVGIG (reference sequence). The length of the CDR3 is 13 residues. The CDR3 here is CAWSVLARETQYF. The DNA of the CDR3 is TGTGCCTGGAGTGTACTAGCTCGGGAGACCCAGTACTTC.

The gene calls are TRBV18 and TRBJ2-5; TRBD1 matches at 7 bases. CDR3 size: 16 residues. V trimming: 3 bases; J trimming: 1 base; junction bases outside the gene matches: 8. From germline, CDR1 is KGHSH and CDR2 LQKENI. CDR3 protein: CASSPTRDRPQETQYF. CDR3 DNA sequence: TGTGCCAGCTCACCGACCCGGGACAGACCCCAAGAGACCCAGTACTTC.

The rearrangement links TRBV30 to TRBJ2-5, with 8 bases fitting TRBD2. Trimming at V came to 4 bases and at J to 2 bases, leaving 12 bases not matched to a gene. Per germline, CDR1 GTSNPN and CDR2 SVGIG (reference sequence). There are 16 residues in the CDR3. The CDR3 sequence is CAWTPRSGGPQETQYF. Written as DNA, the CDR3 is TGTGCCTGGACCCCCCGGAGCGGGGGACCACAAGAGACCCAGTACTTC.

A remark on this clone: At one boundary the junction diverges from the germline segment, which might be a read error. The J gene is TRBJ2-6, the V gene TRBV18; D ambiguous. This CDR3 is built from 17 residues. Germline CDR1 and CDR2: KGHSH and LQKENI. The CDR3 reads CASSPAVAGSGANVLTF. The CDR3 nucleotides read TGTGCCAGTTCACCAGCTGTCGCAGGCTCTGGGGCCAACGTCCTGACTTTC.

V gene TRBV2 combines with J gene TRBJ1-5; D is ambiguous. Trimming stripped 2 bases from V and 7 bases from J, with 12 bases between. The CDR3 has 14 residues. Germline V gives CDR1 SNHLY, CDR2 FYNNEI. CDR3 region: CASSEIAGSQPQHF. Written as DNA, the CDR3 is TGTGCCAGCAGTGAAATCGCAGGAAGCCAGCCCCAGCATTTT.

This clone was seen a single time. The chain combines TRBV6-5 with TRBJ2-7; D remains ambiguous. The germline V and J ends were trimmed by 7 bases and 1 base, with 8 bases remaining between them. Looked up from germline, CDR1 is MNHEY and CDR2 is SVGAGI. This CDR3 region has 12 residues. CDR3 nucleotides: TGTGCCAGCACCCGGGTTTCCTACGAGCAGTACTTC. Its translation: CASTRVSYEQYF.